The next 14 T cell receptor beta chains were all read from a single sample in a study of immune evolution from preneoplasia to lung adenocarcinoma. Profiling relied on immunoSEQ multiplex PCR, and the TCRdb table lists in-frame clones only, not all of them. The profile covers roughly 5,300 clones, with about 68% appearing a single time and roughly 6.4% taken by the ten largest. Material for sequencing was FFPE lung adenocarcinoma in situ tissue. The origin of the receptors is a person between 60 and 80 years old with lung adenocarcinoma.

This sequence joins TRBV4-2 and TRBJ1-2; tentative D call: TRBD1 (6 bases). CDR3 length: 14 amino acids. Germline V lookup: CDR1 LGHNA, CDR2 YNFKEQ. Trimming stripped 4 bases from V and 1 base from J, with 10 bases between. In DNA, the CDR3 is TGTGCCAGCAGCCTAACAGGGTTTAACTATGGCTACACCTTC. It yields the protein CASSLTGFNYGYTF.

The chain combines TRBV7-3 with TRBJ1-6, with 9 bases matching TRBD1. The CDR3 has 13 residues. The germline V gene has CDR1 SGHTA and CDR2 FQGTGA. V lost 0 bases to trimming and J lost 16 bases; unmatched junction nucleotides: 4. This CDR3 is CASSLTPTGGLHF. In DNA form, the CDR3 reads TGTGCCAGCAGCTTAACCCCGACAGGGGGACTCCACTTT.

V usage is TRBV7-2 and J usage is TRBJ2-5, with TRBD2 as a possible D gene (5 bases). Trimming removed 10 bases at V and 5 bases at J, with 8 bases between. CDR3 length equals 10 residues. CDR1 is SGHTA and CDR2 is FQGNSA in the germline V gene. CDR3 sequence (DNA): TGTGCCATAGGCGGGGAGACCCAGTACTTC. This codes for CAIGGETQYF. Variable domain in full (rest from reference TRBV7-2 and TRBJ2-5): GAGVSQSPSNKVTEKGKDVELRCDPISGHTALYWYRQSLGQGLEFLIYFQGNSAPDKSGLPSDRFSAERTGGSVSTLTIQRTQQEDSAVYLCAIGGETQYFGPGTRLLVL.

V gene TRBV28 combines with J gene TRBJ1-6; TRBD1 matches at 10 bases. CDR1 and CDR2 from the germline V gene are MDHEN and SYDVKM. The CDR3 has 14 residues. The V segment lost 4 bases and the J segment 9 bases; nucleotides outside the gene matches: 3. The CDR3 region has the DNA TGTGCCAGCAGTTCGGGACAGGGGCGTTCACCCCTCCACTTT. Residues: CASSSGQGRSPLHF.

The rearrangement uses TRBV5-1 and TRBJ2-5; no definite D call. Trimming cost V 0 bases and J 0 bases, with 9 bases left between them. The V gene's germline CDR1 is SGHRS and CDR2 YFSETQ. The CDR3 consists of 15 residues. DNA for the CDR3: TGCGCCAGCAGCTTGGAAAGAGCGTACCAAGAGACCCAGTACTTC. Protein product: CASSLERAYQETQYF.

The genes are TRBV25-1 and TRBJ2-2, with D tentatively TRBD1 (7 bases). This CDR3 has 14 residues. CDR1 MGHDK and CDR2 SYGVNS come from the germline V gene. Trimming took off 4 bases at V and 6 bases at J, with 12 bases between the two ends. The CDR3, as DNA: TGTGCCAGCAGTGCAGGGGGGCGGGCCGGGGAGCTGTTTTTT. Its translation is CASSAGGRAGELFF.

The chain links TRBV5-6 to TRBJ2-3; D is perhaps TRBD1 (6 bases). The CDR3 has 14 residues. V shed 4 bases and J shed 6 bases, with 15 bases lying between them. The germline CDR1 and CDR2 sequences are SGHDT and YYEEEE. The CDR3 region has the DNA TGTGCCAGCAGCGTCTCAGGGGCGAGGGATACGCAGTATTTT. Amino acids: CASSVSGARDTQYF.

This clone was found once. The chain recombines TRBV2 with TRBJ2-1; 11 bases are shared with TRBD2. In germline, CDR1 is SNHLY, CDR2 FYNNEI. The CDR3 extends over 13 amino acids. V gave up 5 bases and J gave up 15 bases; unmatched junction bases: 9. The CDR3 bases are TGTGCCAGCAGTTCCACTAGCGGGGGCCCCGGGTTCTTC. It is translated as CASSSTSGGPGFF.

On this clone: At one boundary the junction diverges from the germline segment, which might be a read error. This chain joins TRBV4-1 and TRBJ2-3, with TRBD2 matching over 14 bases. This CDR3 has 20 amino acids. Per germline, CDR1 MGHRA and CDR2 YSYEKL. In nucleotides, the CDR3 is TGCGTCAGCAGCCAAGTAGGGGGGACTAGCGGGGGCCCAAGCACAGATACGCAGTATTTT. This codes for CVSSQVGGTSGGPSTDTQYF.

The V gene is TRBV6-1, the J gene TRBJ1-6; D not resolved. Germline assignment: CDR1 MNHNS and CDR2 SASEGT. There are 13 residues in the CDR3. Trimming pared 4 bases from V and 10 bases from J, leaving 11 bases between. This CDR3 is CASSGATESPLHF. The CDR3 bases are TGTGCCAGCAGTGGCGCGACGGAGTCACCCCTCCACTTT.

The chain has TRBV6-5 and TRBJ1-6; no definite D call. The germline V gene encodes CDR1 MNHEY and CDR2 SVGAGI. The CDR3 is made up of 15 amino acids. Trimming removed 5 bases from V and 7 bases from J, with 15 bases in between. The DNA for the CDR3 is TGTGCCAGCAGTCGGACCCAGCCCCCGAATTCACCCCTCCACTTT. Translating gives CASSRTQPPNSPLHF.

This chain joins TRBV5-5 and TRBJ2-7; 9 nucleotides match TRBD1. J gave up 2 bases and V 4 bases, and 7 bases lay outside the gene matches. The CDR3 contains 15 residues. Germline V gene sequence: CDR1 SGHKS, CDR2 YYEKEE (reference sequence). The CDR3 coding sequence is TGTGCCAGCAGCGCCGGGACAGGGTGGGCCTACGAGCAGTACTTC. Its protein product is CASSAGTGWAYEQYF.

The rearrangement links TRBV6-5 to TRBJ2-5; possibly TRBD2 for D (5 bases). Germline CDR1 MNHEY, CDR2 SVGAGI. The CDR3 has 15 amino acids. The V gene lost 6 bases and the J gene lost 3 bases, with 17 bases spanning the gap. The chain's CDR3 is CASSPTPGSKETQYF. CDR3 DNA: TGTGCCAGCAGCCCTACCCCGGGATCCAAAGAGACCCAGTACTTC.

This chain links TRBV18 with TRBJ2-1, with 7 bases aligning to TRBD2. V gave up 6 bases and J gave up 10 bases; unmatched junction bases: 6. Germline V CDR1 and CDR2: KGHSH, LQKENI. This CDR3 has 12 residues. In DNA, the CDR3 is TGTGCCAGCTCCCGCGTACTAGCGGAGCAGTTCTTC. Translating it yields CASSRVLAEQFF.